This T cell receptor (beta chain) was found in a study of T-cell memory formation after mild COVID-19. Study results and caveats: CD8+ contracting clones occupied EMRA, while CD4+ ones occupied mainly CM and EM. Contracting clones from day 15 to 85 had balanced CD4/CD8; later expanders favoured CD4+. Memory from before infection featured some responding clones, which suggests cross-reactive memory joined.

A 5'RACE reaction primed in the constant segment made cDNA libraries of TCR alpha and TCR beta, and these carried sample barcodes and UMIs. TCRdb processed the 5' RACE reads anew with MiXCR; each CDR3 protein has one entry. The table records around 390,000 distinct CDR3 sequences, roughly 15% of them present only once. The germline CDR1 and CDR2 sequences are DFQATT and SNEGSKA (reference sequence). Trimming removed 6 bases at V and 1 base at J, with 10 bases between. CDR3 size: 14 residues. Notes on this clonotype: Its cognate antigen is unknown.

Sequenced material: PBMCs or a T cell subset sorted from them (not recorded which). The chain uses TRBV20-1 and TRBJ2-6, with a tentative D call TRBD1 (6 bases). The source is a man aged 18 to 30 who had mild COVID-19 (a few samples of this study predate the infection). Cell type and time point are not known. In DNA, the CDR3 is TGCAGTGCCGCAGGGGAGTCTGGGGCCAACGTCCTGACTTTC. Translation: CSAAGESGANVLTF.